These 5 T cell receptor beta chains were sequenced from one sample in a study of post-analysis software for immune sequencing data. Study observations and caveats: TRBV segments more frequent in patients than in controls numbered roughly 5 and included TRBV5-6, TRBV5-1 and TRBV20-1.

TCR beta cDNA libraries had unique molecular identifiers. One entry per CDR3 protein, called by TCRdb with MiXCR from the PCR reads. Of about 260,000 distinct CDR3 sequences in the sample, about 38% are singletons; the top ten hold roughly 4.8%. These receptors lack a known antigen. Source material: blood. All receptors come from a girl aged 5-17 years with multiple sclerosis.

This clonotype was seen a single time. This rearrangement joins TRBV19 to TRBJ2-6; a weak D match, TRBD2 (5 bases). Germline V gene sequence: CDR1 LNHDA, CDR2 SQIVND (reference sequence). V lost 7 bases to trimming and J lost 0 bases, with 10 bases between them. The CDR3 is 15 amino acids. The CDR3 is CASTPGDSGANVLTF. CDR3 coding DNA: TGTGCCAGTACTCCCGGGGACTCTGGGGCCAACGTCCTGACTTTC. Based on the CDR3 plus reference TRBV19 and TRBJ2-6, the full variable domain is DGGITQSPKYLFRKEGQNVTLSCEQNLNHDAMYWYRQDPGQGLRLIYYSQIVNDFQKGDIAEGYSVSREKKESFPLTVTSAQKNPTAFYLCASTPGDSGANVLTFGAGSRLTVL.

As for this clonotype: A clone one base away is much larger, so this may be a read error. The chain carries TRBV29-1 and TRBJ1-2, with D possibly matching TRBD1 (5 bases). Germline V gene lookup returns CDR1 SQVTM and CDR2 ANQGSEA. The CDR3 is 14 residues long. The V gene lost 8 bases and the J gene lost 3 bases, with 19 bases spanning the gap. As DNA, the CDR3 is TGCAGCCTGGGGGAGTCAGGCCTTCACTATGGCTACACCTTC. This gives the protein CSLGESGLHYGYTF.

This clonotype came up many times. This chain joins TRBV6-1 and TRBJ1-5; 8 nucleotides agree with TRBD1. The V gene end was trimmed by 6 bases and the J gene end by 0 bases; junction bases not matched to a gene: 16. The CDR3 has 19 residues. In germline, CDR1 is MNHNS, CDR2 SASEGT. This CDR3 reads CASRGEGTGDRYSNQPQHF. The CDR3 nucleotides are TGTGCCAGCAGGGGGGAGGGGACAGGCGACAGATATAGCAATCAGCCCCAGCATTTT.

This clonotype occurred a few times. The rearrangement links TRBV12-3 or TRBV12-4 to TRBJ2-2, with TRBD1 identical over 7 bases. The V gene end was trimmed by 7 bases and the J gene end by 6 bases; junction bases not matched to a gene: 8. This CDR3 is 14 amino acids long. CDR3: CASKKQGYPGELFF. The DNA of the CDR3 is TGTGCCAGCAAGAAACAGGGGTATCCCGGGGAGCTGTTTTTT.

This clonotype was observed a handful of times. The junction and the germline gene differ at one end; a read error may be behind it. V gene TRBV28 combines with J gene TRBJ2-6; either TRBD1 or TRBD2 may supply D (5 bases each). The CDR3 extends over 15 amino acids. CDR1 and CDR2 from the germline V gene are MDHEN and SYDVKM. The CDR3 loop is CASSLRGSGANVRTF. The CDR3 DNA reads TGTGCCAGCAGTTTACGAGGATCCGGGGCCAACGTCCGGACTTTC.